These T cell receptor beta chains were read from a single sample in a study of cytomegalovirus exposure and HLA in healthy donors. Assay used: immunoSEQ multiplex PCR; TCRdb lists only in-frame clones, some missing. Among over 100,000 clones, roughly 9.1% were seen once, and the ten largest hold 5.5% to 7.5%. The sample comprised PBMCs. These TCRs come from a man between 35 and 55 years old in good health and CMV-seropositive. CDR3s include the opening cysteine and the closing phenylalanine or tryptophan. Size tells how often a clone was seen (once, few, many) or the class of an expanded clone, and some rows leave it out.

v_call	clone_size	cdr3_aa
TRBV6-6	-	CASSPDGRASNYGYTF
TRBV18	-	CASSPAGRGDEKLFF
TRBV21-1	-	CASSKEGREWELFF
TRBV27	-	CASIPDPGGFPYEQYF
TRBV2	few	CASSGDRGYEQYF
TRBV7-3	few	CASSLGSMGHFYGYTF
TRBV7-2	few	CASSPTSGSSYNEQFF
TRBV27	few	CASSLSPNTGELFF
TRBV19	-	CASSKDRFNQPQHF
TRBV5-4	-	CASSLDKGGLYGYTF
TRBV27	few	CATSGTGDEKLFF
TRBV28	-	CASSLDSDEQYF
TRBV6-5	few	CASSPGLNTGELFF
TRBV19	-	CASSLGQFYEQYF
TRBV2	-	CASSRQGLNTEAFF
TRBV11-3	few	CASSWGGEDEQFF
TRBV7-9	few	CASSLSLPGRKLFF
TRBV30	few	CAVRVAASYEQYF
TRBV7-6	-	CASRRPGTGDQETQYF
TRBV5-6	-	CASSLSPGGFFGELFF
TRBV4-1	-	CASSPGGTGGQETQYF
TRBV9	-	CASSLGGYESNEQFF
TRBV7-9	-	CASSQAGTSFNEQFF
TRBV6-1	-	CASMARLAGADTQYF
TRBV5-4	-	CASRVGGNTEAFF
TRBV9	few	CASSVSGLAWEDTQYF
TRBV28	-	CASSSTGYSGNTIYF
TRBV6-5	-	CASSYFGSTGELFF
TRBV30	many	CAWTGTGDGAITEAFF
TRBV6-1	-	CASSSSRTQYF
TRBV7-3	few	CASSFSNRETQYF
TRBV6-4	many	CASSGLAGGNEQFF
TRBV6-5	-	CASRTLREDYEQYF